This TCR beta chain was identified during a study of cytomegalovirus exposure and HLA in healthy donors. This CDR3 is 14 amino acids long. The V gene lost 5 bases and the J gene lost 1 base, with 11 bases spanning the gap. CDR1 is MNHNS, CDR2 SASEGT, per germline. PCR used 60 Vbeta primers and 13 Jbeta primers. The data were produced by immunoSEQ multiplex PCR, yet TCRdb's version contains in-frame clones alone and is incomplete. Here the sample spans under 150,000 clones, about 80% being singletons. The chain couples TRBV6-1 to TRBJ1-1, with a weak D call TRBD1 (5 bases). This sequence originates from a man aged 30 to 39 in good health and CMV-seronegative. What was sequenced was PBMCs. This CDR3 reads CASSLQAKNTEAFF. The CDR3 nucleotides are TGTGCCAGCAGTCTACAGGCAAAGAACACTGAAGCTTTCTTT.